Presented here are 8 T cell receptor beta chains from one specimen sequenced in a study of neurological immune-mediated disorders. In TCRdb, the 5' RACE reads were re-called with MiXCR into one record per CDR3 protein. Here the sample spans just over 95,000 distinct CDR3 sequences, around 3.3% being singletons. Sequencing used PBMCs. These receptors were taken from a woman under 30 with multiple sclerosis.

This clonotype was observed at least ten times. The J gene is TRBJ1-5, the V gene TRBV20-1; no firm D call. The V and J ends lost 0 bases and 0 bases respectively, with 9 bases between them. This CDR3 comprises 15 residues. Germline V gives CDR1 DFQATT, CDR2 SNEGSKA (reference sequence). CDR3 bases: TGCAGTGCTAGAGAGTTGGGCGGTAGCAATCAGCCCCAGCATTTT. Translated, it gives CSARELGGSNQPQHF.

This clonotype was counted ten times or more. The rearrangement links TRBV20-1 to TRBJ2-1, with TRBD2 as a possible D gene (6 bases). The CDR3 extends over 13 amino acids. CDR1 and CDR2 (germline): DFQATT, SNEGSKA (reference sequence). Trimming removed 8 bases from V and 7 bases from J, with 18 bases in between. The CDR3 loop reads CSPSGLSGNEQFF. CDR3 DNA: TGCAGTCCTTCGGGACTTTCCGGAAATGAGCAGTTCTTC.

At least ten counts were recorded for this clonotype. V is TRBV20-1 and J is TRBJ2-3, with TRBD2 matching 14 bases. This CDR3 contains 14 residues. Looked up from germline, CDR1 is DFQATT and CDR2 is SNEGSKA (reference sequence). Trimming removed 5 bases from V and 7 bases from J; junction bases left unmatched: 5. CDR3 sequence (DNA): TGCAGTGCTTATGGGACTAGCGGGAGTCATACGCAGTATTTT. Its protein product is CSAYGTSGSHTQYF.

This clonotype was counted ten times or more. The chain couples TRBV12-3 or TRBV12-4 to TRBJ2-5; D perhaps matches TRBD2 (6 bases). The CDR3 has 14 amino acids. V lost 0 bases and J lost 1, with 6 bases in between. CDR3 amino acids: CASSLAGGQETQYF. The CDR3 DNA reads as TGTGCCAGCAGTTTAGCGGGAGGCCAAGAGACCCAGTACTTC.

This clonotype was detected many times. The chain has TRBV7-2 and TRBJ2-2; 9 bases fit TRBD1. This CDR3 comprises 19 residues. The V gene end was trimmed by 5 bases and the J gene end by 9 bases; junction bases not matched to a gene: 22. Germline assignment: CDR1 SGHTA and CDR2 FQGNSA. DNA of the CDR3: TGTGCCAGCAGCGGGGGGATCCGGGACAGGGCCCCTCTTCGGAGGGAGCTGTTTTTT. Translating it yields CASSGGIRDRAPLRRELFF. Complete variable domain (other parts from reference TRBV7-2 and TRBJ2-2): GAGVSQSPSNKVTEKGKDVELRCDPISGHTALYWYRQSLGQGLEFLIYFQGNSAPDKSGLPSDRFSAERTGGSVSTLTIQRTQQEDSAVYLCASSGGIRDRAPLRRELFFGEGSRLTVL.

The sample holds many counts of this clonotype. The V and J genes are TRBV5-1 and TRBJ1-1, with D hard to call. Germline CDR1 SGHRS, CDR2 YFSETQ. Trimming stripped 0 bases from V and 1 base from J, with 7 bases between. The CDR3 covers 14 residues. In DNA, the CDR3 is TGCGCCAGCAGCTTGGAGTGGGGGAACACTGAAGCTTTCTTT. Translated: CASSLEWGNTEAFF.

This clonotype was recorded at least ten times. V and J are TRBV5-1 and TRBJ1-1; D is ambiguous. The V gene lost 4 bases and the J gene lost 5 bases, with 12 bases spanning the gap. Germline V gene sequence: CDR1 SGHRS, CDR2 YFSETQ. This CDR3 contains 13 residues. The CDR3 coding sequence is TGCGCCAGCAGCCAACCGGGTGGGACTGAAGCTTTCTTT. Protein: CASSQPGGTEAFF.

This clonotype has a count of ten or more. The chain joins TRBV6-1 to TRBJ2-5, with D uncertain. V was cut by 4 bases and J by 5 bases, with 14 bases left in between. Germline V gene data show CDR1 as MNHNS and CDR2 as SASEGT. There are 14 residues in the CDR3. Here the CDR3 reads CASSGDPIGETQYF. The DNA for the CDR3 is TGTGCCAGCAGTGGCGACCCGATCGGGGAGACCCAGTACTTC.